This TCR beta chain emerged from a study of blood T cell repertoires in COVID-19. On the study more broadly: From the United States, Italy and Spain came samples of acute and convalescent COVID-19. Nucleic acid was either cDNA or gDNA, and it came from T cells, B-cell-depleted T cells, or PBMCs.

CDR3 length: 16 residues. Deletions cut 0 bases from V and 2 bases from J, with 14 bases between. Germline CDR1 reads LNHNV; CDR2 reads YYDKDF (reference sequence). Assay used: immunoSEQ multiplex PCR; TCRdb lists only in-frame clones, some missing. The table shows 200,000 to 250,000 clones, with about 88% occurring only once. The sequenced sample was peripheral blood. The TCR comes from a woman aged 40 to 49 who had recovered from COVID-19. The chain has TRBV15 and TRBJ2-7, with TRBD2 as a possible D gene (5 bases). The CDR3 nucleotides are TGTGCCACCAGCAGAGATCGGAGCGGTGGCCCCTACGAGCAGTACTTC. Translated: CATSRDRSGGPYEQYF.